Listed below are T cell receptor beta chains from one sample, sequenced in a study of T cell repertoires in cytomegalovirus infection. One entry per CDR3 protein, called by TCRdb with MiXCR from the reads. The profile shows about 490,000 distinct CDR3 sequences, approximately 10% of them singletons. The sample comprised PBMCs. The receptors here all came from a human donor in good health (CMV status not recorded). Some clones in this sample may be carry-over from other donors' samples. CDR3s include the opening cysteine and the closing phenylalanine or tryptophan. Each record gives: V gene, D gene, clone size, J gene, CDR3 DNA, CDR3 protein. A D gene is named only where the DNA matches it firmly. Clone size is not always given. Where it is, it says once, few, many or a class for expanded clones.

>TRBV4-2|.|.|TRBJ2-7
TGTGCCAGCAGCCAGGTTTCGTGGGCAGGGCGCGAGCAGTACTTC
CASSQVSWAGREQYF
>TRBV9|TRBD2|.|TRBJ2-4
TGTGCCAGCAGCGTAGGGGAGGGGAAAAACATTCAGTACTTC
CASSVGEGKNIQYF
>TRBV20-1|.|few|TRBJ1-6
TGCAGTGCTCGGCGGACGGACCTGAATTCACCCCTCCACTTT
CSARRTDLNSPLHF
>TRBV7-2|.|many|TRBJ1-5
TGTGCCAGCAGCTCGCATGTGGGCAATCAGCCCCAGCATTTT
CASSSHVGNQPQHF
>TRBV5-1|.|many|TRBJ2-5
TGCGCCAGCAGCTTGGGTCAGGAAGAGACCCAGTACTTC
CASSLGQEETQYF
>TRBV20-1|TRBD2|.|TRBJ2-3
TGCAGTGCAAGCGGACTAGCGGGAGCGGGTGATACGCAGTATTTT
CSASGLAGAGDTQYF
>TRBV18|.|few|TRBJ2-7
TGTGCCAGCTCACCACTAGACTTCAACGAGCAGTACTTC
CASSPLDFNEQYF
>TRBV5-4|TRBD2|many|TRBJ2-1
TGTGCCAGCAGCGCAAAGACTAGCGGGGGGAACAATGAGCAGTTCTTC
CASSAKTSGGNNEQFF
>TRBV7-2|.|many|TRBJ1-6
TGTGCCAGCAGCTCTTACAGTCTACGGGGTTCCTATAATTCACCCCTCCACTTT
CASSSYSLRGSYNSPLHF
>TRBV10-3|.|many|TRBJ2-3
TGTGCCATCCAAACAGGGACCAGCACAGATACGCAGTATTTT
CAIQTGTSTDTQYF
>TRBV30|.|.|TRBJ2-1
TGTGCCTGGAGTGCGGAGTACAATGAGCAGTTCTTC
CAWSAEYNEQFF
>TRBV28|.|few|TRBJ2-1
TGTGCCAGCAGCCCGATGACCGGGGCAGGGGGGGACTATGAGCAGTTCTTC
CASSPMTGAGGDYEQFF
>TRBV7-6|.|many|TRBJ2-4
TGTGCCAGCAGCTTAGGGGCAGGACTAGCCAAAAACATTCAGTACTTC
CASSLGAGLAKNIQYF
>TRBV6-1|TRBD1|many|TRBJ1-5
TGTGCCAGCAGTTATGACAGGGTACAGCCCCAGCATTTT
CASSYDRVQPQHF
>TRBV7-6|TRBD1|many|TRBJ1-1
TGTGCCAGCAGCTTATCAGGGGGCATGAACACTGAAGCTTTCTTT
CASSLSGGMNTEAFF
>TRBV14|TRBD2|many|TRBJ2-1
TGTGCCAGCAGCCAAGTAGGACTAGCAGTGAACCAGCAGTTCTTC
CASSQVGLAVNQQFF
>TRBV7-3|.|few|TRBJ2-1
TGTGCCAGCAGCACCTCATTTGGAGGATACAACAATGAGCAGTTCTTC
CASSTSFGGYNNEQFF
>TRBV19|.|few|TRBJ1-5
TGTGCCAGTAGTATAGTTCGGCTAGATCAGCCCCAGCATTTT
CASSIVRLDQPQHF
>TRBV19|.|.|TRBJ2-7
TGTGCCAGTAGCTTCGGACGGGACGTCGAGCAGTACTTC
CASSFGRDVEQYF
>TRBV5-5|.|many|TRBJ1-1
TGTGCCAGCAGCTTAATAAACAGAGAACCTGAAGCTTTCTTT
CASSLINREPEAFF
>TRBV7-8|.|many|TRBJ2-1
TGTGCCAGCAGCTTACTTTTCCAGGTAGGCTACAATGAGCAGTTCTTC
CASSLLFQVGYNEQFF
>TRBV4-1|TRBD2|.|TRBJ2-1
TGCGCCAGCAGCCTCGCTAGCGGATCCCACAATGAGCAGTTCTTC
CASSLASGSHNEQFF
>TRBV19|.|many|TRBJ1-6
TGTGCCAGTAGTAAGCCCAGGGAGACGGGAAATTCACCCCTCCACTTT
CASSKPRETGNSPLHF
>TRBV7-2|.|many|TRBJ1-2
TGTGCCAGCAGCCGGGACGGAAACTATGGCTACACCTTC
CASSRDGNYGYTF
>TRBV28|TRBD2|many|TRBJ2-1
TGTGCCAGCAGTCCCGGGGGGAACAGGAATGAGCAGTTCTTC
CASSPGGNRNEQFF
>TRBV28|TRBD2|.|TRBJ2-7
TGTGCCAGCAGTTTAGAACTGACTAGCGGAGATTACGAGCAGTACTTC
CASSLELTSGDYEQYF
>TRBV7-2|TRBD2|many|TRBJ2-1
TGTGCCAGCAGCCGTCAAGCGGGACTAGCGGGAAATGAGCAGTTCTTC
CASSRQAGLAGNEQFF
>TRBV27|TRBD1|many|TRBJ1-2
TGTGCCAGCAGTTTCAGGGGGGCGCACGATGGCTACACCTTC
CASSFRGAHDGYTF
>TRBV6-1|.|many|TRBJ2-1
TGTGCCAGCAGTGAAGCGAGAGGACAGGGGATAGCGGGAACGCCTTTCGGTGAGCAGTTCTTC
CASSEARGQGIAGTPFGEQFF
>TRBV5-6|.|many|TRBJ2-7
TGTGCCAGCACCACGACAGGGGAGGGCTACGAGCAGTACTTC
CASTTTGEGYEQYF
>TRBV28|TRBD1|many|TRBJ2-7
TGTGCCAGCGGGACAGGGATAAATTCGGGGCAGTACTTC
CASGTGINSGQYF
>TRBV10-3|.|many|TRBJ2-7
TGTGCCATCAGTGAATCGGGCAAATACTACGAGCAGTACTTC
CAISESGKYYEQYF
>TRBV11-2|.|.|TRBJ1-4
TGTGCCAGCAGCTTAGATCAAGAAAAACTGTTTTTT
CASSLDQEKLFF
>TRBV29-1|.|many|TRBJ2-5
TGCAGCGTTGAACCCGGGCCTCAGGGGTCGGAGACCCAGTACTTC
CSVEPGPQGSETQYF
>TRBV3-1|.|many|TRBJ2-1
TGTGCCAGCAGCCCCCACCCTGCCAATGAGCAGTTCTTC
CASSPHPANEQFF
>TRBV4-1|.|.|TRBJ1-1
TGCGCCAGCAGCCAAGATTTGGGGGGTTGGTCTGAAGCTTTCTTT
CASSQDLGGWSEAFF
>TRBV7-6|TRBD2|few|TRBJ2-1
TGTGCCAGCAGCTTAGTTCCGGGAGGATCCTACAATGAGCAGTTCTTC
CASSLVPGGSYNEQFF
>TRBV7-6|TRBD2|many|TRBJ2-1
TGTGCCAGCAGCCCGGCGGTAGCGGGAAGCAATGAGCAGTTCTTC
CASSPAVAGSNEQFF
>TRBV5-4|.|few|TRBJ1-1
TGTGCCAGCATCGGCCCTGGACAGCCGAACACTGAAGCTTTCTTT
CASIGPGQPNTEAFF
>TRBV3-1|.|.|TRBJ1-2
TGTGCCAGCAGCCGGGACGGAGGGGATGGCTACACCTTC
CASSRDGGDGYTF
>TRBV15|.|.|TRBJ2-3
TGTGCCACCAGCAGAGATGTAGATACAGATACGCAGTATTTT
CATSRDVDTDTQYF
>TRBV5-1|TRBD1|many|TRBJ2-2
TGCGCCAGCAGCCGGACAGGGGCCGACGCGAACACCGGGGAGCTGTTTTTT
CASSRTGADANTGELFF
>TRBV7-2|TRBD2|many|TRBJ2-1
TGTGCCAGCAGTCCTAAGACTAGCGGGGCAAATGAGCAGTTCTTC
CASSPKTSGANEQFF
>TRBV28|.|.|TRBJ2-3
TGTGCCAGCAGATACTCCTCGGAGGTACGAGGCACAGATACGCAGTATTTT
CASRYSSEVRGTDTQYF
>TRBV27|.|.|TRBJ2-3
TGTGCCAGCAGTTTATCGAAGGGCCTCACAGATACGCAGTATTTT
CASSLSKGLTDTQYF
>TRBV20-1|.|many|TRBJ2-4
TGCACCTTGGACGGTGGCCTAGCCAAAAACATTCAGTACTTC
CTLDGGLAKNIQYF
>TRBV5-1|.|many|TRBJ2-5
TGCGCCAGCAGCTTGTGGTCTGAAGACGGAAGGGACCAAGAGACCCAGTACTTC
CASSLWSEDGRDQETQYF
>TRBV7-7|.|.|TRBJ2-2
TGTGCTAGCAGTCAGGGTCGGGACACCGGGGAGCTGTTTTTT
CASSQGRDTGELFF
>TRBV9|TRBD1|many|TRBJ2-1
TGTGCCAGCAGCATTCTGGGACAGGGGGATAATGAGCAGTTCTTC
CASSILGQGDNEQFF
>TRBV12-5|.|many|TRBJ2-1
TGTGCTAGTGGTTTCCCTTTAACGACCATCTCCGAAAATGAGCAGTTCTTC
CASGFPLTTISENEQFF
>TRBV29-1|TRBD1|.|TRBJ1-2
TGCAGCGTAGCCGGACAGGGTGGAACCTATGGCTACACCTTC
CSVAGQGGTYGYTF
>TRBV4-2|.|few|TRBJ2-3
TGTGCCAGCAGCCAAGAGGGAGCAGGAGATACGCAGTATTTT
CASSQEGAGDTQYF
>TRBV19|TRBD1|.|TRBJ1-1
TGTGCCAGTAGTAACACAGGGGGCGACTCTCGTGAAGCTTTCTTT
CASSNTGGDSREAFF
>TRBV20-1|.|few|TRBJ2-1
TGCAGTGGTCAGTCATTATTTCTCAATGAGCAGTTCTTC
CSGQSLFLNEQFF
>TRBV15|TRBD2|.|TRBJ2-2
TGTGCCACCTCGGTACTAGCGGGGACCGGGGAGCTGTTTTTT
CATSVLAGTGELFF
>TRBV5-1|TRBD2|few|TRBJ2-1
TGCGCCAGCAGCTTTAGGACTAGCGGAGACAATGAGCAGTTCTTC
CASSFRTSGDNEQFF
>TRBV15|.|.|TRBJ1-3
TGTGCCACCAGCAGAGATTTACCGGGAGACACATTGATCTCTGGAAACACCATATATTTT
CATSRDLPGDTLISGNTIYF
>TRBV11-2|.|many|TRBJ1-6
TGTGCCAGCAGCCCCCGGCAGGCCCAAAATAATTCACCCCTCCACTTT
CASSPRQAQNNSPLHF
>TRBV6-6|.|many|TRBJ2-3
TGTGCCAGCAGTTACGGGCAGAAAGTAGATACGCAGTATTTT
CASSYGQKVDTQYF
>TRBV6-5|TRBD2|many|TRBJ2-2
TGTGCCAGCAGTTACTCGAGGTGGCGGGAGGGCGACACCGGGGAGCTGTTTTTT
CASSYSRWREGDTGELFF